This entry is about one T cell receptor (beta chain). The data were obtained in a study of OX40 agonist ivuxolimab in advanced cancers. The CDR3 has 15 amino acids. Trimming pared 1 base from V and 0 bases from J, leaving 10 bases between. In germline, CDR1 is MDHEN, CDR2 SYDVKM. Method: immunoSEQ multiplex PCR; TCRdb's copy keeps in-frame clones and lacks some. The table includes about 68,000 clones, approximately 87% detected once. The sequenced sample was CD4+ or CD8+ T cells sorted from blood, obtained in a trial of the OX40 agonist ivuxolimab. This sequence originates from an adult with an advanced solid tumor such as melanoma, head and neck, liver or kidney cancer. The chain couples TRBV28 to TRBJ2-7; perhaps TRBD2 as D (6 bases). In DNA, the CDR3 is TGTGCCAGCAGTTTATCGGGCGGGATCTCCTACGAGCAGTACTTC. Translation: CASSLSGGISYEQYF.